Below are 22 T cell receptor beta chains sequenced from a single sample in a study of control samples from healthy donors and cancer patients. Sequenced by immunoSEQ multiplex PCR; TCRdb stores in-frame clones only, minus some. The repertoire has about 110,000 clones, roughly 79% of them found once; the top ten carry 6.5%. Sequences were obtained from blood. The receptors were sampled from a man younger than 30 in good health.

There are a few counts of this clone. The genes are TRBV24-1 and TRBJ2-1; 8 bases match TRBD1. The CDR3 covers 15 residues. V lost 3 bases to trimming and J lost 5 bases; unmatched junction nucleotides: 5. The germline V gene encodes CDR1 KGHDR and CDR2 SFDVKD. The CDR3: CATSDTMTGDNEQFF. Here the CDR3 DNA reads TGTGCCACCAGTGATACGATGACAGGGGACAATGAGCAGTTCTTC.

This chain connects TRBV7-2 to TRBJ1-2; no clear D gene. CDR1 and CDR2 from the germline V gene are SGHTA and FQGNSA. The germline V and J ends were trimmed by 3 bases and 6 bases, with 5 bases remaining between them. This CDR3 region has 11 residues. For the CDR3, the DNA is TGTGCCAGCAGCTTTCGTCATGGCTACACCTTC. This sequence encodes CASSFRHGYTF.

V is TRBV7-2 and J is TRBJ1-3; 8 bases fit TRBD1. CDR1 is SGHTA and CDR2 is FQGNSA in the germline V gene. J was trimmed by 4 bases and V by 4 bases; bases with no gene match: 9. The CDR3 is 16 amino acids. CDR3 bases: TGTGCCAGCAGCTACGCAGCGACAGGGGTCGGAAACACCATATATTTT. Protein sequence: CASSYAATGVGNTIYF.

In this sample, this clone turned up a few times. The chain employs TRBV6-1 and TRBJ1-2; a weak D match, TRBD1 (6 bases). The CDR3 is made up of 14 amino acids. The germline V gene has CDR1 MNHNS and CDR2 SASEGT. V dropped 1 base and J dropped 8 bases, with 14 bases sitting between them. The CDR3 nucleotides are TGTGCCAGCAGTGAAGGGTCGGGGGCTCGCGGCTACACCTTC. Its translation is CASSEGSGARGYTF.

The genes are TRBV5-8 and TRBJ2-7, with D uncertain. The CDR3 length is 12 residues. Germline V gene lookup returns CDR1 SGHTS and CDR2 YDEGEE. V was shortened by 5 bases and J by 0 bases, with 6 bases between the two germline ends. CDR3 DNA sequence: TGTGCCAGCAGGGGCAGCTCCTACGAGCAGTACGTC. It is translated as CASRGSSYEQYV.

CDR3 in DNA: TGTGCCAGCAGTGAATTGGGCCGGAGGGAAGAAAAACTGTTTTTT. It encodes CASSELGRREEKLFF. V is TRBV2 and J is TRBJ1-4; no clear D gene. The V end lost 2 bases, the J end lost 8 bases, and 15 bases lay between the germline ends. The CDR3 is 15 residues long. Per the germline V gene, CDR1 is SNHLY and CDR2 is FYNNEI.

V usage is TRBV19 and J usage is TRBJ2-7; 8 nucleotides agree with TRBD1. V was clipped by 5 bases and J by 2 bases; unmatched bases: 2. CDR1 and CDR2 (germline): LNHDA, SQIVND (reference sequence). The CDR3 contains 13 residues. The CDR3 coding sequence is TGTGCCAGTAGTGCGGGACAGGCCTACGAGCAGTACTTC. Its protein is CASSAGQAYEQYF.

The V and J genes are TRBV3-1 (or the pseudogene TRBV3-2) and TRBJ1-3; D uncertain. The CDR3 runs to 14 residues. Per germline, CDR1 LGHDT and CDR2 YNNKEL (reference sequence). Trimming pared 4 bases from V and 4 bases from J, leaving 11 bases between. The CDR3 coding sequence is TGTGCCAGCAGCCTCGGGAGCGCCGGAAACACCATATATTTT. Residues: CASSLGSAGNTIYF.

The chain carries TRBV29-1 and TRBJ1-4, with 10 bases matching TRBD1. Trimming cost V 0 bases and J 8 bases; bases outside gene matches: 3. Germline V gene data show CDR1 as SQVTM and CDR2 as ANQGSEA. This CDR3 comprises 14 residues. This chain's CDR3 is CSVEEPGQGEKLFF. CDR3 sequence (DNA): TGCAGCGTTGAAGAACCGGGACAGGGGGAAAAACTGTTTTTT.

The chain employs TRBV5-1 and TRBJ2-2; D may match TRBD1 or TRBD2 (5 bases each). The ends were cut back, 0 bases at V and 4 bases at J, with 7 bases in the middle. CDR1 SGHRS and CDR2 YFSETQ come from the germline V gene. CDR3 size: 14 residues. This CDR3 reads CASSLGDRTGELFF. The CDR3 DNA sequence: TGCGCCAGCAGCTTGGGGGACCGCACCGGGGAGCTGTTTTTT.

This clone turned up a few times. This chain joins TRBV4-1 and TRBJ1-5; D remains ambiguous. The V end lost 3 bases, the J end lost 2 bases, and 11 bases lay between the germline ends. The germline V gene has CDR1 MGHRA and CDR2 YSYEKL. This CDR3 region has 15 residues. The CDR3 sequence is CASSQGSVGNQPQHF. The CDR3 DNA reads as TGCGCCAGCAGCCAGGGCAGCGTGGGCAATCAGCCCCAGCATTTT.

The chain is built from TRBV6-5 and TRBJ1-6; D is ambiguous. The CDR3 sequence is 15 residues long. Germline V gene data show CDR1 as MNHEY and CDR2 as SVGAGI. V lost 4 bases and J 7 bases, leaving 14 bases between the germline ends. CDR3 protein: CASSSRTRVNSPLHF. The CDR3 coding sequence is TGTGCCAGCAGTTCACGGACTCGAGTAAATTCACCCCTCCACTTT.

The CDR3 spells CASSPGGPRNIQYF. The CDR3 nucleotides are TGTGCCAGCAGCCCGGGGGGCCCAAGGAACATTCAGTACTTC. The chain uses TRBV7-6 and TRBJ2-4; D perhaps matches TRBD2 (7 bases). Trimming pared 5 bases from V and 7 bases from J, leaving 15 bases between. The CDR3 consists of 14 residues. Germline V gene lookup returns CDR1 SGHVS and CDR2 FNYEAQ. Based on the CDR3 plus reference TRBV7-6 and TRBJ2-4, the full variable domain is GAGVSQSPRYKVTKRGQDVALRCDPISGHVSLYWYRQALGQGPEFLTYFNYEAQQDKSGLPNDRFSAERPEGSISTLTIQRTEQRDSAMYRCASSPGGPRNIQYFGAGTRLSVL.

The CDR3 loop is CASRPGGINQPQHF. The CDR3 DNA sequence: TGTGCCAGCAGGCCAGGGGGGATCAATCAGCCCCAGCATTTT. V usage is TRBV28 and J usage is TRBJ1-5, with TRBD1 identical over 7 bases. Germline CDR1 reads MDHEN; CDR2 reads SYDVKM. Trimming removed 6 bases from V and 3 bases from J; junction bases left unmatched: 5. The CDR3 is made up of 14 amino acids.

The chain employs TRBV12-5 and TRBJ2-6, with a weak D call TRBD2 (7 bases). The CDR3 runs 17 residues. Trimming took 0 bases from V and 0 from J, leaving 9 bases between them. Germline V gives CDR1 LGHNT, CDR2 FRNRAP. The CDR3 loop is CASGLVRGASGANVLTF. As DNA, the CDR3 is TGTGCTAGTGGTTTGGTCCGGGGGGCCTCTGGGGCCAACGTCCTGACTTTC.

The chain links TRBV28 to TRBJ2-2, with 10 positions matching TRBD1. V lost 3 bases and J lost 4; bases outside the gene matches: 5. CDR3 size: 16 residues. CDR1 MDHEN and CDR2 SYDVKM come from the germline V gene. CDR3 DNA: TGTGCCAGCAGTTTCTCCGGGACAGGGGTCACCGGGGAGCTGTTTTTT. Translated, it gives CASSFSGTGVTGELFF.

This clone occurred once. The gene calls are TRBV7-2 and TRBJ2-7; 7 positions match TRBD2. The CDR3 loop spans 15 amino acids. The V gene end was trimmed by 5 bases and the J gene end by 3 bases; junction bases not matched to a gene: 10. Germline CDR1 and CDR2: SGHTA and FQGNSA. The CDR3 region has the DNA TGTGCCAGCAGCCCCCAGGCTAGCGGATTCTACGAGCAGTACTTC. This encodes CASSPQASGFYEQYF.

The V and J genes are TRBV7-2 and TRBJ1-2, with TRBD1 identical over 9 bases. V trimming: 5 bases; J trimming: 7 bases; junction bases outside the gene matches: 5. The CDR3 spans 13 residues. From germline, CDR1 is SGHTA and CDR2 FQGNSA. For the CDR3, the DNA is TGTGCCAGCAGCACCCGGACAGGGGTTGGCTACACCTTC. The encoded protein is CASSTRTGVGYTF. Full variable domain (remainder filled in from reference TRBV7-2 and TRBJ1-2): GAGVSQSPSNKVTEKGKDVELRCDPISGHTALYWYRQSLGQGLEFLIYFQGNSAPDKSGLPSDRFSAERTGGSVSTLTIQRTQQEDSAVYLCASSTRTGVGYTFGSGTRLTVV.

J is TRBJ2-5 and V is TRBV24-1; 9 bases match TRBD1. The CDR3 is 14 residues long. The J segment lost 5 bases and the V segment lost 3 bases, leaving 3 bases of the junction unmatched. CDR1 and CDR2 (germline): KGHDR, SFDVKD. DNA for the CDR3: TGTGCCACCAGTGATGGGACAGGGAGGGAGACCCAGTACTTC. As protein: CATSDGTGRETQYF.

The rearrangement uses TRBV5-5 and TRBJ2-1; 11 bases align to TRBD2. V lost 0 bases to trimming and J lost 0 bases; unmatched junction nucleotides: 8. The CDR3 covers 19 residues. CDR1 is SGHKS and CDR2 is YYEKEE in the germline V gene (reference sequence). This CDR3 is CASSLVASGGRSSYNEQFF. For the CDR3, the DNA is TGTGCCAGCAGCTTGGTCGCTAGCGGGGGGCGAAGCTCCTACAATGAGCAGTTCTTC.

The J gene is TRBJ1-5, the V gene TRBV10-3; D is ambiguous. The CDR3 has 13 residues. Germline V gene lookup returns CDR1 ENHRY and CDR2 SYGVKD. Trimming left V 5 bases short and J 7 bases short, with 12 bases between. The CDR3, as DNA: TGTGCCATCAGTTCAAACAGAGAACAGCCCCAGCATTTT. This encodes CAISSNREQPQHF.

This sequence joins TRBV18 and TRBJ2-1; D not certain. From germline, CDR1 is KGHSH and CDR2 LQKENI. Trimming took off 0 bases at V and 7 bases at J, with 10 bases between the two ends. This CDR3 is 14 amino acids long. CDR3 DNA sequence: TGTGCCAGCTCACCACCGTGGGTTGGTAATGAGCAGTTCTTC. It specifies CASSPPWVGNEQFF. The full variable domain, its missing parts supplied by reference TRBV18 and TRBJ2-1, is NAGVMQNPRHLVRRRGQEARLRCSPMKGHSHVYWYRQLPEEGLKFMVYLQKENIIDESGMPKERFSAEFPKEGPSILRIQQVVRGDSAAYFCASSPPWVGNEQFFGPGTRLTVL.